What follows are 13 T cell receptor beta chains derived from one specimen sequenced in a study of T cell responses to AZD1222 COVID-19 vaccine (dated by TCRdb to the early 2020s). Receptor libraries were prepared by the immunoSEQ multiplex PCR assay. TCRdb carries this immuneACCESS record with in-frame sequences only. Its versions omit some clonotypes, under half of them owing to an unresolved V gene in the studies checked, with the rest unexplained. For this sample the table gives approximately 140,000 clones, of which around 90% were detected only once. The ten top clones hold more than 3% of the sample. Taken with the paper, the label for time point translates to: about 28 days (+/-7) after the second vaccine dose. The sequencing here drew on peripheral blood, taken 28 days after the second AZD1222 dose. These receptors were taken from an adult who received the AZD1222 COVID-19 vaccine.

This clone was seen a few times. The same CDR3 arises from other DNA sequences in this sample as well. This rearrangement joins TRBV4-1 to TRBJ2-1, with 9 nucleotides matching TRBD2. The CDR3 consists of 17 residues. Germline trimming cut 0 bases from V and 3 bases from J; bases unmatched to any gene: 6. The germline CDR1 and CDR2 sequences are MGHRA and YSYEKL. CDR3 amino acids: CASSQDPAGGIYNEQFF. The CDR3 DNA is TGCGCCAGCAGCCAAGATCCAGCGGGAGGAATCTACAATGAGCAGTTCTTC.

V and J are TRBV10-2 and TRBJ2-3, with D perhaps TRBD1 (6 bases). Trimming took 2 bases from V and 0 from J, leaving 9 bases between them. There are 15 residues in the CDR3. From germline, CDR1 is WSHSY and CDR2 SAAADI. This chain's CDR3 is CASSETGISTDTQYF. Here the CDR3 DNA reads TGCGCCAGCAGTGAGACAGGGATTAGCACAGATACGCAGTATTTT.

This chain links TRBV3-1 (or the pseudogene TRBV3-2) with TRBJ1-1; D is uncertain. Trimming shortened V by 4 bases and J by 3 bases, and 9 bases separated the two germline ends. This CDR3 has 13 residues. Germline loops: CDR1 LGHDT, CDR2 YNNKEL (reference sequence). The CDR3 DNA follows: TGTGCCAGCAGCCGGACGGAGGACACTGAAGCTTTCTTT. This codes for CASSRTEDTEAFF.

V gene TRBV27 combines with J gene TRBJ2-7, with 8 bases fitting TRBD2. Unmatched junction bases numbered 5, after V lost 0 bases and J lost 4 bases. The CDR3 runs 15 residues. Germline values: CDR1 MNHEY, CDR2 SMNVEV (reference sequence). The CDR3 sequence is CASSLSAGAQYEQYF. CDR3 coding DNA: TGTGCCAGCAGTTTATCAGCGGGAGCCCAATACGAGCAGTACTTC.

This clone was detected once. The rearrangement uses TRBV9 and TRBJ1-1; 12 nucleotides agree with TRBD1. This CDR3 contains 16 residues. The ends lost 3 bases at V and 5 bases at J; junction bases unmatched: 8. The germline V gene encodes CDR1 SGDLS and CDR2 YYNGEE. CDR3 DNA sequence: TGTGCCAGCAGCGCGGGTTCGGGACAGGGGGCGACTGAAGCTTTCTTT. As protein: CASSAGSGQGATEAFF.

This clone was observed a few times. The genes are TRBV3-1 (or the pseudogene TRBV3-2) and TRBJ2-7; D unclear. Trimming removed 1 base at V and 6 bases at J, with 10 bases between. The CDR3 covers 13 residues. CDR1 LGHDT and CDR2 YNNKEL come from the germline V gene (reference sequence). For the CDR3, the DNA is TGTGCCAGCAGCCAAGCCTTGGTGAGCGAGCAGTACTTC. It encodes CASSQALVSEQYF.

This CDR3 reads CASSKGEQYF. The CDR3 DNA reads as TGTGCCAGCAGTAAAGGCGAGCAGTACTTC. The chain links TRBV2 to TRBJ2-7; D is unresolved. The germline CDR1 and CDR2 sequences are SNHLY and FYNNEI. The CDR3 extends over 10 amino acids. The V and J ends lost 5 bases and 6 bases respectively, with 5 bases between them. Full variable domain (remainder filled in from reference TRBV2 and TRBJ2-7): EPEVTQTPSHQVTQMGQEVILRCVPISNHLYFYWYRQILGQKVEFLVSFYNNEISEKSEIFDDQFSVERPDGSNFTLKIRSTKLEDSAMYFCASSKGEQYFGPGTRLTVT.

V usage is TRBV3-1 (or the pseudogene TRBV3-2) and J usage is TRBJ2-3; D gene unclear. V shed 0 bases and J shed 2 bases, with 6 bases lying between them. This CDR3 has 14 amino acids. From germline, CDR1 is LGHDT and CDR2 YNNKEL (reference sequence). The chain's CDR3 is CASSQDLYTDTQYF. The CDR3 DNA reads as TGTGCCAGCAGCCAAGATCTGTACACAGATACGCAGTATTTT.

This rearrangement joins TRBV6-1 to TRBJ2-1; 8 bases agree with TRBD2. V shed 3 bases, J shed 10 bases, and the junction held 11 bases outside the gene matches. The CDR3 is 15 amino acids. Per the germline V gene, CDR1 is MNHNS and CDR2 is SASEGT. CDR3 nucleotides: TGTGCCAGCAGTGAGTCGGGAGGGCTCCGAGGGGAGCAGTTCTTC. This translates into CASSESGGLRGEQFF.

V and J are TRBV6-5 and TRBJ1-1, with D possibly matching TRBD1 (5 bases). The CDR3 runs to 15 residues. From germline, CDR1 is MNHEY and CDR2 SVGAGI. V lost 6 bases, J lost 0 bases, and 14 bases lay in between. The CDR3 region is CASRSQGGMNTEAFF. DNA of the CDR3: TGTGCCAGCAGATCCCAGGGAGGGATGAACACTGAAGCTTTCTTT.

The chain couples TRBV19 to TRBJ1-1, with D tentatively TRBD1 (5 bases). V lost 7 bases, J lost 10 bases, and 16 bases lay in between. The length of the CDR3 is 12 residues. Germline loops: CDR1 LNHDA, CDR2 SQIVND (reference sequence). CDR3 nucleotide sequence: TGTGCCAGTACCCCAGGTGGGGGGTTAGCTTTCTTT. Amino acid sequence: CASTPGGGLAFF.

J is TRBJ1-5 and V is TRBV19; 7 bases agree with TRBD1. From germline, CDR1 is LNHDA and CDR2 SQIVND (reference sequence). V dropped 0 bases and J dropped 6; count of bases not matched to a gene: 5. The CDR3 runs 15 residues. CDR3 coding DNA: TGTGCCAGTAGTATAGATTGGACAGGTGGTCAGCCCCAGCATTTT. It specifies CASSIDWTGGQPQHF. Combining the CDR3 with reference TRBV19 and TRBJ1-5 gives the whole variable domain DGGITQSPKYLFRKEGQNVTLSCEQNLNHDAMYWYRQDPGQGLRLIYYSQIVNDFQKGDIAEGYSVSREKKESFPLTVTSAQKNPTAFYLCASSIDWTGGQPQHFGDGTRLSIL.

The V gene is TRBV13, the J gene TRBJ2-1; D may be TRBD1 (6 bases). Germline V gives CDR1 PRHDT, CDR2 FYEKMQ (reference sequence). The CDR3 covers 11 residues. V gave up 6 bases and J gave up 10 bases, with 10 bases separating them. The CDR3 here is CASSTDREQFF. The CDR3 region has the DNA TGTGCCAGCAGTACGGACAGAGAGCAGTTCTTC.